A selection of T cell receptor beta chains follows, all from one sample in a study of OX40 agonist ivuxolimab in advanced cancers. Profiled with immunoSEQ multiplex PCR; TCRdb holds only in-frame clones, not every one. The sample lists 39,000 or so clones, about 89% occurring once. Sequencing was performed on CD4+ or CD8+ T cells sorted from blood, taken in a trial of the OX40 agonist ivuxolimab. The receptors derive from an adult with an advanced solid tumor such as melanoma, head and neck, liver or kidney cancer. The CDR3 runs from the conserved cysteine through the conserved F or W. Each record gives: D gene, CDR3 length, V gene, J gene, clone size, CDR3 DNA, CDR3 protein. A D gene is named only where the DNA matches it firmly. Some rows have no size entry. The others give once, few or many, or a class for an expanded clone.

D gene: TRBD1
CDR3 length: 15
V gene: TRBV5-8
J gene: TRBJ2-3
clone size: -
CDR3 DNA: TGTGCCAGCAGCTACGGGACAGGGGTAACAGATACGCAGTATTTT
CDR3 protein: CASSYGTGVTDTQYF

D gene: -
CDR3 length: 14
V gene: TRBV6-4
J gene: TRBJ1-1
clone size: -
CDR3 DNA: TGTGCCAGGCGGGGGGGAATTGAATTCACTGAAGCTTTCTTT
CDR3 protein: CARRGGIEFTEAFF

D gene: TRBD2
CDR3 length: 16
V gene: TRBV5-1
J gene: TRBJ2-3
clone size: -
CDR3 DNA: TGCGCCAGCAGCCCCGGGACTACCGGTACCACAGATACGCAGTATTTT
CDR3 protein: CASSPGTTGTTDTQYF

D gene: -
CDR3 length: 14
V gene: TRBV9
J gene: TRBJ2-1
clone size: -
CDR3 DNA: TGTGCCAGCAGCGTCCCGACAGGTTCCAATGAGCAGTTCTTC
CDR3 protein: CASSVPTGSNEQFF

D gene: -
CDR3 length: 15
V gene: TRBV10-3
J gene: TRBJ2-1
clone size: once
CDR3 DNA: TGTGCCATCAGTTTAACAGGGGGGGATAACAATGAGCAGTTCTTC
CDR3 protein: CAISLTGGDNNEQFF

D gene: -
CDR3 length: 16
V gene: TRBV4-1
J gene: TRBJ2-1
clone size: -
CDR3 DNA: TGCGCCAGCAGCCAAGGGAGTACCTGGACGGGGAATGAGCAGTTCTTC
CDR3 protein: CASSQGSTWTGNEQFF

D gene: -
CDR3 length: 16
V gene: TRBV6-5
J gene: TRBJ2-6
clone size: -
CDR3 DNA: TGTGCCAGCAGTTACTATCCCCTCTCTGGGGCCAACGTCCTGACTTTC
CDR3 protein: CASSYYPLSGANVLTF

D gene: -
CDR3 length: 13
V gene: TRBV6-5
J gene: TRBJ1-3
clone size: -
CDR3 DNA: TGTGCCAGCAGAGATAATGGGGGAAACACCATATATTTT
CDR3 protein: CASRDNGGNTIYF

D gene: -
CDR3 length: 15
V gene: TRBV6-5
J gene: TRBJ1-1
clone size: -
CDR3 DNA: TGTGCCAGCAGTTACCCCGGCCACAAGGGCACTGAAGCTTTCTTT
CDR3 protein: CASSYPGHKGTEAFF

D gene: TRBD1
CDR3 length: 15
V gene: TRBV7-2
J gene: TRBJ1-1
clone size: -
CDR3 DNA: TGTGCCAGCAGCTTAGCGGACAGGGTTTTTGGTGAAGCTTTCTTT
CDR3 protein: CASSLADRVFGEAFF

D gene: -
CDR3 length: 14
V gene: TRBV6-6
J gene: TRBJ1-3
clone size: -
CDR3 DNA: TGTGCCAGCAGGGACGCGGGATCTGGAAACACCATATATTTT
CDR3 protein: CASRDAGSGNTIYF

D gene: TRBD1
CDR3 length: 14
V gene: TRBV4-3
J gene: TRBJ1-2
clone size: -
CDR3 DNA: TGCGCCAGCAGCCGCCTAGACAGGGACTATGGCTACACCTTC
CDR3 protein: CASSRLDRDYGYTF

D gene: -
CDR3 length: 14
V gene: TRBV7-2
J gene: TRBJ1-2
clone size: -
CDR3 DNA: TGTGCCAGCAGCTTAGAAGCGGGGATTTATGGCTACACCTTC
CDR3 protein: CASSLEAGIYGYTF

D gene: -
CDR3 length: 22
V gene: TRBV21-1
J gene: TRBJ2-3
clone size: -
CDR3 DNA: TGTGCCAGCAGCGCCCGGGACAGGGATGGACTAGCGGGGGGTTGGAGCACAGATACGCAGTATTTT
CDR3 protein: CASSARDRDGLAGGWSTDTQYF

D gene: -
CDR3 length: 16
V gene: TRBV7-2
J gene: TRBJ1-6
clone size: once
CDR3 DNA: TGTGCCAGCAGCCCCCAGGGGAGCTCCTATAATTCACCCCTCCACTTT
CDR3 protein: CASSPQGSSYNSPLHF

D gene: TRBD1
CDR3 length: 14
V gene: TRBV10-3
J gene: TRBJ2-5
clone size: -
CDR3 DNA: TGTGCCATCAGTGGGGGGACAGGGGAAGAGACCCAGTACTTC
CDR3 protein: CAISGGTGEETQYF

D gene: -
CDR3 length: 12
V gene: TRBV2
J gene: TRBJ2-1
clone size: -
CDR3 DNA: TGTGCCACCTCATGGGGGAGCAATGAGCAGTTCTTC
CDR3 protein: CATSWGSNEQFF

D gene: -
CDR3 length: 14
V gene: TRBV6-6
J gene: TRBJ2-1
clone size: -
CDR3 DNA: TGTGCCAGCAGTTACTCGACCTTATTAGATGAGCAGTTCTTC
CDR3 protein: CASSYSTLLDEQFF

D gene: -
CDR3 length: 17
V gene: TRBV9
J gene: TRBJ2-6
clone size: -
CDR3 DNA: TGTGCCAGCAGCGATAGGACCAGGGCTTCTGGGGCCAACGTCCTGACTTTC
CDR3 protein: CASSDRTRASGANVLTF

D gene: TRBD1
CDR3 length: 19
V gene: TRBV2
J gene: TRBJ1-4
clone size: -
CDR3 DNA: TGTGCCAGCAGAAAAGTCCCGGGACAGGGGACTGCAACTAATGAAAAACTGTTTTTT
CDR3 protein: CASRKVPGQGTATNEKLFF

D gene: TRBD2
CDR3 length: 18
V gene: TRBV7-2
J gene: TRBJ2-5
clone size: -
CDR3 DNA: TGTGCCAGCGGCCGGTTGGGGACTAGCGGGGGGGCCGCAGAGACCCAGTACTTC
CDR3 protein: CASGRLGTSGGAAETQYF

D gene: -
CDR3 length: 14
V gene: TRBV11-3
J gene: TRBJ2-3
clone size: -
CDR3 DNA: TGTGCCAGCAGCTCCCTCGGACAGCGTGTTACGCAGTATTTT
CDR3 protein: CASSSLGQRVTQYF

D gene: -
CDR3 length: 14
V gene: TRBV5-1
J gene: TRBJ1-2
clone size: few
CDR3 DNA: TGCGCCAGCAGCTTGGAGGGGGGACTGTATGGCTACACCTTC
CDR3 protein: CASSLEGGLYGYTF

D gene: -
CDR3 length: 13
V gene: TRBV5-1
J gene: TRBJ1-3
clone size: -
CDR3 DNA: TGCGCCAGCAGCGCCGACCGGACAAACACCATATATTTT
CDR3 protein: CASSADRTNTIYF

D gene: -
CDR3 length: 15
V gene: TRBV19
J gene: TRBJ2-6
clone size: -
CDR3 DNA: TGTGCCAGTAGTATACGGGGGGCCGGGGCCAACGTCCTGACTTTC
CDR3 protein: CASSIRGAGANVLTF

D gene: -
CDR3 length: 15
V gene: TRBV7-6
J gene: TRBJ1-2
clone size: once
CDR3 DNA: TGTGCCAGCAGCGGCCGGAGTGGGGTTGGCTATGGCTACACCTTC
CDR3 protein: CASSGRSGVGYGYTF

D gene: -
CDR3 length: 16
V gene: TRBV11-3
J gene: TRBJ1-2
clone size: few
CDR3 DNA: TGTGCCAGCAGCTCCGCCACCAACTCGGTCTCGGGTGGCTACACCTTC
CDR3 protein: CASSSATNSVSGGYTF

D gene: -
CDR3 length: 14
V gene: TRBV7-2
J gene: TRBJ2-5
clone size: -
CDR3 DNA: TGTGCCAGCAGCTTCCGACAGTTACAAGAGACCCAGTACTTC
CDR3 protein: CASSFRQLQETQYF

D gene: -
CDR3 length: 14
V gene: TRBV13
J gene: TRBJ2-3
clone size: few
CDR3 DNA: TGTGCCAGCAGCATGGGACTTACCACAGATACGCAGTATTTT
CDR3 protein: CASSMGLTTDTQYF

D gene: -
CDR3 length: 15
V gene: TRBV6-6
J gene: TRBJ1-2
clone size: -
CDR3 DNA: TGTGCCAGCAGTTACCTCGCCCAGGGTGCAGGCGGCTACACCTTC
CDR3 protein: CASSYLAQGAGGYTF

D gene: -
CDR3 length: 11
V gene: TRBV29-1
J gene: TRBJ1-2
clone size: few
CDR3 DNA: TGCAGCGTTGAAGGGGGCCATGGCTACACCTTC
CDR3 protein: CSVEGGHGYTF

D gene: TRBD1
CDR3 length: 14
V gene: TRBV6-1
J gene: TRBJ1-2
clone size: -
CDR3 DNA: TGTGCCAGCACCACGTCCCGGGACAGGAGTGCCGGCACCTTC
CDR3 protein: CASTTSRDRSAGTF

D gene: -
CDR3 length: 13
V gene: TRBV7-2
J gene: TRBJ2-5
clone size: -
CDR3 DNA: TGTGCCAGCAGCTTCGACCCACAGGGGACCCAGTACTTC
CDR3 protein: CASSFDPQGTQYF

D gene: -
CDR3 length: 13
V gene: TRBV11-1
J gene: TRBJ1-5
clone size: -
CDR3 DNA: TGTGCCAGCAGCTTATATAGCAATCAGCCCCAGCATTTT
CDR3 protein: CASSLYSNQPQHF

D gene: -
CDR3 length: 16
V gene: TRBV5-1
J gene: TRBJ2-3
clone size: -
CDR3 DNA: TGCGCCAGCAGCCAGGGACGCGGCGTTGTCACAGATACGCAGTATTTT
CDR3 protein: CASSQGRGVVTDTQYF

D gene: -
CDR3 length: 18
V gene: TRBV21-1
J gene: TRBJ2-5
clone size: -
CDR3 DNA: TGTGCCAGCCCAAGCGGAGCTTGGGGGGGCTTGATCGGAGAGACCCAGTACTTC
CDR3 protein: CASPSGAWGGLIGETQYF